This T cell receptor beta chain was identified in a study of cytomegalovirus exposure and HLA in healthy donors. PCR involved 60 Vbeta and 13 Jbeta primers. TCRdb keeps only in-frame clones here, not all; method: immunoSEQ multiplex PCR. The repertoire holds 150,000 or so clones, with roughly 80% as singletons. Looked up from germline, CDR1 is PRHDT and CDR2 is FYEKMQ (reference sequence). V lost 6 bases, J lost 1 base, and 21 bases lay in between. The CDR3 runs to 17 residues. The chain employs TRBV13 and TRBJ1-1, with D maybe TRBD1 (6 bases). The sequenced material came from PBMCs. This clonotype originated in a woman in her thirties or forties in good health and CMV-seronegative. The CDR3 DNA reads as TGTGCCAGCAGACCCTACAGGGATAGCCCTGGGAACACTGAAGCTTTCTTT. This encodes CASRPYRDSPGNTEAFF.